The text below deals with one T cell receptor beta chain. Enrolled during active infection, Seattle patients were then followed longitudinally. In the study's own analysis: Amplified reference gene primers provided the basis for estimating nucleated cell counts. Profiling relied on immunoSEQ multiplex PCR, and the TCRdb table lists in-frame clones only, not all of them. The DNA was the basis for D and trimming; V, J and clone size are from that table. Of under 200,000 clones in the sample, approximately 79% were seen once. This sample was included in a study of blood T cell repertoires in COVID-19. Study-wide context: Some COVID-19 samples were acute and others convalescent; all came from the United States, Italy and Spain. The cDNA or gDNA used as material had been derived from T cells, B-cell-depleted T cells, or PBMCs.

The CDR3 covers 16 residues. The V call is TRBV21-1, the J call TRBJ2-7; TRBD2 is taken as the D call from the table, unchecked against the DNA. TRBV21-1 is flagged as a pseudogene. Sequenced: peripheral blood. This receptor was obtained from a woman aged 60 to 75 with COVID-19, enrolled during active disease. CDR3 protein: CASSKESASGAYEQYF. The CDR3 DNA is TGTGCCAGCAGCAAAGAAAGTGCTAGCGGGGCTTACGAGCAGTACTTC.